These 15 T cell receptor beta chains were sequenced from one sample in a study of T cell changes during pregnancy in multiple sclerosis. Data came from immunoSEQ multiplex PCR; TCRdb stores just in-frame clones and leaves some out. The sample yields about 69,000 clones, roughly 93% seen once. Sample: peripheral blood, taken in the third trimester of pregnancy. These receptor sequences come from a female donor with multiple sclerosis, enrolled in a pregnancy study.

The chain couples TRBV11-2 to TRBJ2-7, with unresolved D. Germline-derived CDR1 and CDR2 are SGHAT and FQNNGV. The CDR3 is 12 residues long. Trimming left V 5 bases short and J 3 bases short, with 8 bases between. The CDR3 DNA reads TGTGCCAGCAGCCGGAGTATCTACGAGCAGTACTTC. As protein: CASSRSIYEQYF. The whole variable domain, filled in from reference TRBV11-2 and TRBJ2-7, reads EAGVAQSPRYKIIEKRQSVAFWCNPISGHATLYWYQQILGQGPKLLIQFQNNGVVDDSQLPKDRFSAERLKGVDSTLKIQPAKLEDSAVYLCASSRSIYEQYFGPGTRLTVT.

A remark on this clone: A junction end diverges from the germline sequence, so it may reflect a read error. J is TRBJ2-7 and V is TRBV6-6; tentatively, D is TRBD2 (6 bases). This CDR3 has 15 amino acids. CDR1 MNHNY and CDR2 SVGAGI come from the germline V gene (reference sequence). The CDR3 DNA follows: TGTGCCAGCAGTAACTCCGGGACTGATTTCTACGAGCAGTACTTC. This gives the protein CASSNSGTDFYEQYF.

This sequence joins TRBV5-4 and TRBJ1-3; D uncertain. The germline V gene encodes CDR1 SGHNT and CDR2 YYREEE (reference sequence). V was cut by 3 bases and J by 4 bases, with 14 bases left in between. CDR3 length equals 15 residues. CDR3 sequence (DNA): TGTGCCAGCAGCTCCGACTCCATTGGAGGAAACACCATATATTTT. This sequence encodes CASSSDSIGGNTIYF.

The chain has TRBV6-6 and TRBJ2-7, with TRBD1 matching over 9 bases. The CDR3 spans 15 residues. V was pared by 5 bases and J by 0 bases, with 5 bases of the junction left unmatched. The germline V gene encodes CDR1 MNHNY and CDR2 SVGAGI (reference sequence). In DNA, the CDR3 is TGTGCCAGCAGTACCAAGACAGGGGGCTCCTACGAGCAGTACTTC. This encodes CASSTKTGGSYEQYF.

This rearrangement joins TRBV5-1 to TRBJ2-7; TRBD1 agrees at 9 bases. The CDR3 is 15 amino acids. The junction had 7 bases not matched to a gene; V was cut back by 3 bases and J by 3 bases. Germline V gene data show CDR1 as SGHRS and CDR2 as YFSETQ. CDR3 in DNA: TGCGCCAGCAGCTACTCGCCGGGACAGGGCTACGAGCAGTACTTC. It encodes CASSYSPGQGYEQYF. Variable domain in full (rest from reference TRBV5-1 and TRBJ2-7): KAGVTQTPRYLIKTRGQQVTLSCSPISGHRSVSWYQQTPGQGLQFLFEYFSETQRNKGNFPGRFSGRQFSNSRSEMNVSTLELGDSALYLCASSYSPGQGYEQYFGPGTRLTVT.

The chain has TRBV7-9 and TRBJ1-3, with TRBD1 matching 8 bases. Germline lookup yields CDR1 SEHNR and CDR2 FQNEAQ (reference sequence). The trim removed 3 bases at V and 0 bases at J, leaving 10 bases unmatched. The CDR3 runs to 18 residues. The CDR3 DNA follows: TGTGCCAGCAGCTTTTGGCCCGCAGGGGGCCGCTCTGGAAACACCATATATTTT. Encoded protein: CASSFWPAGGRSGNTIYF.

The J gene is TRBJ1-2, the V gene TRBV7-9, with TRBD1 matching 7 bases. V lost 2 bases, J lost 7 bases, and 10 bases stayed unmatched. Germline V gives CDR1 SEHNR, CDR2 FQNEAQ (reference sequence). CDR3 length equals 15 residues. This CDR3 reads CASSLREQGIIGYTF. CDR3 nucleotides: TGTGCCAGCAGCTTACGCGAACAGGGGATTATTGGCTACACCTTC.

The chain joins TRBV27 to TRBJ2-2; the match to TRBD1 covers 9 bases. Germline CDR1 and CDR2: MNHEY and SMNVEV (reference sequence). The CDR3 has 16 amino acids. V shed 5 bases, J shed 0 bases, and the junction held 4 bases outside the gene matches. The CDR3 nucleotides are TGTGCCAGCAGTCCACGACAGGGGGCGAACACCGGGGAGCTGTTTTTT. It encodes CASSPRQGANTGELFF.

The chain couples TRBV5-6 to TRBJ1-2; the D gene is possibly TRBD1 (6 bases). CDR3 length: 14 residues. V dropped 6 bases and J dropped 8 bases, with 20 bases sitting between them. Germline assignment: CDR1 SGHDT and CDR2 YYEEEE. The CDR3 loop reads CASTKLRGASGYTF. The CDR3 DNA sequence: TGTGCCAGCACTAAACTCCGGGGGGCGTCGGGCTACACCTTC.

This chain links TRBV6-4 with TRBJ2-3; TRBD2 matches at 14 bases. The CDR3 is made up of 17 amino acids. Germline values: CDR1 MRHNA, CDR2 SNTAGT. V trimming: 0 bases; J trimming: 1 base; junction bases outside the gene matches: 0. Written as DNA, the CDR3 is TGTGCCAGCAGTGACTCGACTAGCGGGGGGGGCACAGATACGCAGTATTTT. It yields the protein CASSDSTSGGGTDTQYF.

The rearrangement links TRBV7-2 to TRBJ1-5; 9 bases match TRBD1. The ends lost 4 bases at V and 3 bases at J; junction bases unmatched: 4. Germline lookup yields CDR1 SGHTA and CDR2 FQGNSA. This CDR3 has 15 amino acids. CDR3 sequence: CASSSGTGFNQPQHF. The CDR3 DNA reads as TGTGCCAGCAGCTCCGGGACAGGGTTCAATCAGCCCCAGCATTTT.

This clone was seen at least ten times. The rearrangement links TRBV5-1 to TRBJ1-2, with a possible D match to TRBD1 (6 bases). The V gene lost 6 bases and the J gene lost 4 bases, with 16 bases spanning the gap. The CDR3 consists of 14 residues. CDR1 and CDR2 (germline): SGHRS, YFSETQ. This CDR3 is CASKGQSVSYGYTF. In DNA, the CDR3 is TGCGCCAGCAAGGGACAATCGGTGAGCTATGGCTACACCTTC.

In its sample, this clone was seen once. The chain links TRBV5-6 to TRBJ1-4; a weak D match, TRBD1 (6 bases). The V gene's germline CDR1 is SGHDT and CDR2 YYEEEE. V was trimmed by 4 bases and J by 7 bases, leaving 17 bases between them. This CDR3 spans 15 amino acids. CDR3 nucleotide sequence: TGTGCCAGCAGCCCTCAAGGGGGTATCCCTGAAAAACTGTTTTTT. Protein sequence: CASSPQGGIPEKLFF.

V and J are TRBV15 and TRBJ1-5; D might be TRBD1 (5 bases). Per germline, CDR1 LNHNV and CDR2 YYDKDF (reference sequence). This CDR3 has 15 amino acids. V lost 0 bases to trimming and J lost 4 bases, with 10 bases between them. The DNA of the CDR3 is TGTGCCACCAGCAGAGATTCAGGGAGGAATCAGCCCCAGCATTTT. The encoded protein is CATSRDSGRNQPQHF.

The table lists this clone with a count of one. The CDR3 DNA sequence: TGTGCCAGCAGCGTTGACAGGGGTGGGGGTGGCTACACCTTC. Translating gives CASSVDRGGGGYTF. The chain couples TRBV9 to TRBJ1-2; 8 positions match TRBD1. The CDR3 is made up of 14 amino acids. Trimming at V came to 2 bases and at J to 7 bases, leaving 7 bases not matched to a gene. Germline CDR1 reads SGDLS; CDR2 reads YYNGEE. Based on the CDR3 plus reference TRBV9 and TRBJ1-2, the full variable domain is DSGVTQTPKHLITATGQRVTLRCSPRSGDLSVYWYQQSLDQGLQFLIQYYNGEERAKGNILERFSAQQFPDLHSELNLSSLELGDSALYFCASSVDRGGGGYTFGSGTRLTVV.